The 16 T cell receptor beta chains below were found in one sample sequenced in a study of blood T cell repertoires in COVID-19. The method was immunoSEQ multiplex PCR; TCRdb's version includes in-frame clones alone and lacks a portion of them. The repertoire holds hundreds of thousands of clones, with roughly 87% as singletons. Specimen: PBMCs or T cells enriched from blood (not recorded which). Receptors were obtained from a woman aged 25 to 45 who had recovered from COVID-19.

The CDR3 is CASSFPGQGKYEQFF. The CDR3 coding sequence is TGTGCCAGCAGCTTCCCGGGACAGGGAAAATATGAGCAGTTCTTC. The gene calls are TRBV7-9 and TRBJ2-1, with 9 bases lining up with TRBD1. The CDR3 totals 15 residues. CDR1 and CDR2 from the germline V gene are SEHNR and FQNEAQ (reference sequence). The V segment lost 3 bases and the J segment 8 bases; nucleotides outside the gene matches: 8. Together with reference TRBV7-9 and TRBJ2-1, the CDR3 gives the full variable domain: DTGVSQNPRHKITKRGQNVTFRCDPISEHNRLYWYRQTLGQGPEFLTYFQNEAQLEKSRLLSDRFSAERPKGSFSTLEIQRTEQGDSAMYLCASSFPGQGKYEQFFGPGTRLTVL.

This rearrangement joins TRBV2 to TRBJ2-1, with 13 bases that match TRBD2. Germline-derived CDR1 and CDR2 are SNHLY and FYNNEI. With 6 bases clipped from V and 3 bases from J, the junction kept 2 bases outside the gene matches. The CDR3 spans 15 residues. The CDR3 DNA reads TGTGCCAGCAGGAGACTAGCGGGAGGCTACAATGAGCAGTTCTTC. Its translation is CASRRLAGGYNEQFF.

The chain employs TRBV2 and TRBJ2-3; D remains ambiguous. The CDR3 is made up of 12 amino acids. V was cut by 6 bases and J by 2 bases, with 6 bases left in between. CDR1 and CDR2 from the germline V gene are SNHLY and FYNNEI. CDR3 in DNA: TGTGCCAGCAGCCAGTTCACAGATACGCAGTATTTT. Translated, it gives CASSQFTDTQYF.

The sample holds a few counts of this clone. The V call is TRBV2, the J call TRBJ1-2, with D unclear. The CDR3 is made up of 13 amino acids. Germline V gene sequence: CDR1 SNHLY, CDR2 FYNNEI. The V gene lost 3 bases and the J gene lost 7 bases, with 12 bases spanning the gap. CDR3 DNA sequence: TGTGCCAGCAGTGAGATCGGGGTCCGTGGCTACACCTTC. Translated: CASSEIGVRGYTF.

V gene TRBV28 combines with J gene TRBJ1-1; weak D call: TRBD1 (5 bases). The CDR3 runs 16 residues. Germline V CDR1 and CDR2: MDHEN, SYDVKM. V was trimmed by 6 bases and J by 0 bases, leaving 17 bases between them. The CDR3 DNA reads TGTGCCAGCAGGCCCCGGGGGAGCGGCATGAACACTGAAGCTTTCTTT. Translating gives CASRPRGSGMNTEAFF.

In this sample, this clone turned up once. This chain links TRBV5-4 with TRBJ2-5; 14 nucleotides match TRBD2. Germline V gene sequence: CDR1 SGHNT, CDR2 YYREEE (reference sequence). Trimming cost V 3 bases and J 4 bases; bases outside gene matches: 5. This CDR3 is 16 amino acids long. CDR3 loop: CASSSGGLAGVETQYF. For the CDR3, the DNA is TGTGCCAGCAGCTCTGGGGGACTAGCGGGAGTAGAGACCCAGTACTTC.

This clone was seen a few times. CDR3 DNA: TGTGCCAGCAACCTACCCCCGAGGGTTTATCAGTACTTC. This sequence encodes CASNLPPRVYQYF. The chain is built from TRBV13 and TRBJ2-7; a possible D gene is TRBD2 (5 bases). Trimming cost V 7 bases and J 10 bases, with 20 bases left between them. In germline, CDR1 is PRHDT, CDR2 FYEKMQ (reference sequence). CDR3 length: 13 amino acids.

The chain is built from TRBV3-1 (or the pseudogene TRBV3-2) and TRBJ2-3, with D tentatively TRBD2 (6 bases). V shed 1 base and J shed 1 base, with 15 bases lying between them. From germline, CDR1 is LGHDT and CDR2 YNNKEL (reference sequence). There are 17 residues in the CDR3. The chain's CDR3 is CASSQAPGLRGTDTQYF. As DNA, the CDR3 is TGTGCCAGCAGCCAAGCGCCGGGACTGCGGGGCACAGATACGCAGTATTTT.

The chain is built from TRBV7-2 and TRBJ2-7, with a weak D call TRBD2 (5 bases). V lost 5 bases, J lost 3 bases, and 14 bases lay in between. Germline CDR1 is SGHTA and CDR2 is FQGNSA. The CDR3 consists of 14 residues. The CDR3: CASSPAGIIYEQYF. CDR3 DNA: TGTGCCAGCAGCCCGGCCGGGATTATCTACGAGCAGTACTTC.

This sequence joins TRBV28 and TRBJ2-5; the match to TRBD2 covers 7 bases. CDR1 and CDR2 from the germline V gene are MDHEN and SYDVKM. The CDR3 is 15 amino acids. Germline trimming cut 6 bases from V and 2 bases from J; bases unmatched to any gene: 9. The CDR3 here is CASSHRGEGQETQYF. DNA for the CDR3: TGTGCCAGCAGCCATAGAGGGGAGGGACAAGAGACCCAGTACTTC. Supplemented by reference TRBV28 and TRBJ2-5, the full variable domain reads DVKVTQSSRYLVKRTGEKVFLECVQDMDHENMFWYRQDPGLGLRLIYFSYDVKMKEKGDIPEGYSVSREKKERFSLILESASTNQTSMYLCASSHRGEGQETQYFGPGTRLLVL.

This chain uses TRBV28 with TRBJ1-2; D is undetermined. V was clipped by 1 base and J by 1 base, with 7 bases between them. Per the germline V gene, CDR1 is MDHEN and CDR2 is SYDVKM. This CDR3 region has 14 residues. The CDR3 loop is CASSLYELNYGYTF. The CDR3 nucleotides are TGTGCCAGCAGTTTATATGAGCTTAACTATGGCTACACCTTC.

J is TRBJ2-7 and V is TRBV12-3 or TRBV12-4; D is ambiguous. CDR3 size: 13 residues. The V and J ends lost 7 bases and 0 bases respectively, with 10 bases between them. The CDR3 nucleotides are TGTGCCAGCACCCTGACTGCCTCCTACGAGCAGTACTTC. It specifies CASTLTASYEQYF.

J is TRBJ1-2 and V is TRBV19, with D maybe TRBD1 (5 bases). The CDR3 covers 14 residues. Between the trimmed V and J ends, which lost 7 bases and 2 bases, there was a span of 14 bases. Germline-derived CDR1 and CDR2 are LNHDA and SQIVND (reference sequence). CDR3 coding DNA: TGTGCCAGTATCGGAACGGGGGTCAACTATGGCTACACCTTC. The encoded protein is CASIGTGVNYGYTF.

The V gene is TRBV2, the J gene TRBJ1-4, with unresolved D. Germline CDR1 SNHLY, CDR2 FYNNEI. This CDR3 is 16 amino acids long. V lost 7 bases and J 4 bases, leaving 19 bases between the germline ends. The CDR3 loop is CASIPGRDRSNEKLFF. CDR3 DNA sequence: TGTGCCAGCATCCCAGGCCGGGATCGGAGTAATGAAAAACTGTTTTTT.

V is TRBV5-6 and J is TRBJ2-1; D remains ambiguous. The ends were cut back, 1 base at V and 3 bases at J, with 11 bases in the middle. From germline, CDR1 is SGHDT and CDR2 YYEEEE. CDR3 length: 15 residues. The CDR3 reads CASSLWAYNYNEQFF. The CDR3 DNA reads TGTGCCAGCAGCTTGTGGGCGTATAACTACAATGAGCAGTTCTTC.

The rearrangement uses TRBV9 and TRBJ2-2, with TRBD2 identical over 14 bases. CDR3 length: 17 amino acids. Trimming at V came to 0 bases and at J to 3 bases, leaving 1 base not matched to a gene. Germline V lookup: CDR1 SGDLS, CDR2 YYNGEE. As DNA, the CDR3 is TGTGCCAGCAGCGTAGTGGGACTAGCGGGAGACACCGGGGAGCTGTTTTTT. Translated: CASSVVGLAGDTGELFF.